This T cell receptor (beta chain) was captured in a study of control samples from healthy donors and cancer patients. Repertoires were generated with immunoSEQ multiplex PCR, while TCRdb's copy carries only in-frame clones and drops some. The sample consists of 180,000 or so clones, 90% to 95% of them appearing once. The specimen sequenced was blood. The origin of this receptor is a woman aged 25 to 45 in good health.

The CDR3 DNA reads as TGCAGTGCTAGTTCGGGGGACCTAGGCACAGATACGCAGTATTTT. As protein: CSASSGDLGTDTQYF. V is TRBV20-1 and J is TRBJ2-3, with D maybe TRBD2 (6 bases). V was pared by 3 bases and J by 1 base, with 14 bases between. CDR3 length equals 15 residues. The germline gives CDR1 DFQATT, CDR2 SNEGSKA (reference sequence).